The source of this TCR beta chain is a study of somatic mutations in cytotoxic T cells in rheumatoid arthritis. Study-level background: At nearly 100% purity, some V beta antibody-stained T-cell populations were flow-sorted, and these included V beta1+ cells that were sequenced for TCRB.

Points on this clone: Its antigen is still unknown.

The data were produced by immunoSEQ multiplex PCR, yet TCRdb's version contains in-frame clones alone and is incomplete. The data hold 10,000 or so clones, with about 79% observed a single time. This CDR3 has 15 amino acids. Germline V gives CDR1 SGDLS, CDR2 YYNGEE. V was clipped by 3 bases and J by 2 bases, with 9 bases between them. Study observations and caveats: Of around 60 patients, seven or eight had a largest CD8+ clone that exceeded 20% of CD8+ cells.

Sequenced input: CD8+ T cells sorted from blood. This TCR was recovered from an adult with rheumatoid arthritis. The chain employs TRBV9 and TRBJ2-6; perhaps TRBD1 as D (5 bases). The CDR3 nucleotides read TGTGCCAGCAGCGGACAGCCTCCTGGGGCCAACGTCCTGACTTTC. Translating gives CASSGQPPGANVLTF. The whole variable domain, remainder taken from reference TRBV9 and TRBJ2-6, is DSGVTQTPKHLITATGQRVTLRCSPRSGDLSVYWYQQSLDQGLQFLIQYYNGEERAKGNILERFSAQQFPDLHSELNLSSLELGDSALYFCASSGQPPGANVLTFGAGSRLTVL.